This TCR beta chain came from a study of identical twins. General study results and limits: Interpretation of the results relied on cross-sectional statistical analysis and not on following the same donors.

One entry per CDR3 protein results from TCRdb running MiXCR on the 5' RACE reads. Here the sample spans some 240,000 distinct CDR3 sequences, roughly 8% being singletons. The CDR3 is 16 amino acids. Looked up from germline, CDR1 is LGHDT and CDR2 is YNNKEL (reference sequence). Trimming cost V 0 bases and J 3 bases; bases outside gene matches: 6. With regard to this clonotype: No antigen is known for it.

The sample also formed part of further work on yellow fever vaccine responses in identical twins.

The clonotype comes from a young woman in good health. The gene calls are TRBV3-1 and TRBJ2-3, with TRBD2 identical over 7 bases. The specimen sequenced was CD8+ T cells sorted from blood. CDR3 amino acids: CASSQEREFGTDTQYF. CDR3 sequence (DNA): TGTGCCAGCAGCCAAGAGCGGGAGTTCGGTACAGATACGCAGTATTTT.